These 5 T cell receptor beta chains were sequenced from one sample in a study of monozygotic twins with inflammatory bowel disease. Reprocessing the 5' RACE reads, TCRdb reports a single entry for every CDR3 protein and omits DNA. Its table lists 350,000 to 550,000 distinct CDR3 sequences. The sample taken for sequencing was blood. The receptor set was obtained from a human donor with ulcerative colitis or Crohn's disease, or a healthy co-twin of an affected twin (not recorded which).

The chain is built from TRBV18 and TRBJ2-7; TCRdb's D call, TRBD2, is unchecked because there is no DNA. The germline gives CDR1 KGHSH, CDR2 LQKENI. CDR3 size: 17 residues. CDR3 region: CASSRSTSGGRSYEQYF.

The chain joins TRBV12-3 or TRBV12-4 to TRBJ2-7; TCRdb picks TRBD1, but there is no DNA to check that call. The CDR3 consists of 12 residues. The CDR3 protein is CASSQGLYEQYF.

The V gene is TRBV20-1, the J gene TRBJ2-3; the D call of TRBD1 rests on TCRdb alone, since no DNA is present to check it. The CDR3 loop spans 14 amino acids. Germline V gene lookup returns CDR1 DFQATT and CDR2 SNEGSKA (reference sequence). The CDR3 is CSATPRTGTDTQYF.

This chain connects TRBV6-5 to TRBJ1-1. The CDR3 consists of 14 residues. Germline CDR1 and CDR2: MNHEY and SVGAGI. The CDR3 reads CASSHSEANTEAFF.

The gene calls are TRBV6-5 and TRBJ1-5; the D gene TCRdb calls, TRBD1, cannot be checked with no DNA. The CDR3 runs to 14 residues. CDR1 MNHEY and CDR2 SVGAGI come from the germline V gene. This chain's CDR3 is CASSYSRGVQPQHF.